The 27 T cell receptor beta chains in this list originate from one sample, sequenced in a study of T cells in Graves' hyperthyroidism and ophthalmopathy. Authors of the study amplified TCR beta CDR3 regions from RNA transcripts. In the first-round RT-PCR of the TCR CDR3, the HTBI primer set was used. TCRdb independently ran MiXCR on the multiplex PCR reads; one entry per CDR3 protein. The sample has over 650,000 distinct CDR3 sequences, around 15% seen once; the top ten hold roughly 8%. Material for sequencing was blood. These receptors originate from a man between 18 and 29 years old with Graves' hyperthyroidism.

This clonotype has ten or more counts. V usage is TRBV30 and J usage is TRBJ1-2; perhaps TRBD1 as D (5 bases). Germline V gene sequence: CDR1 GTSNPN, CDR2 SVGIG (reference sequence). The CDR3 spans 12 residues. Between the trimmed V and J ends, which lost 8 bases and 4 bases, there was a span of 14 bases. The CDR3, as DNA: TGTGCCGGGACCGGAAGTCTCTATGGCTACACCTTC. Translating gives CAGTGSLYGYTF.

This clonotype was counted at least ten times. J is TRBJ2-7 and V is TRBV12-3 or TRBV12-4; 16 positions agree with TRBD2. The CDR3 extends over 16 amino acids. The J segment lost 2 bases and the V segment lost 5 bases, leaving 3 bases of the junction unmatched. CDR3 in amino acids: CASSLGTSGRAYEQYF. The CDR3 DNA sequence: TGTGCCAGCAGTCTCGGGACTAGCGGGAGGGCCTACGAGCAGTACTTC.

This chain links TRBV20-1 with TRBJ2-3; D gene ambiguous. Germline CDR1 reads DFQATT; CDR2 reads SNEGSKA (reference sequence). The CDR3 extends over 13 amino acids. Trimming shortened V by 7 bases and J by 1 base, and 12 bases separated the two germline ends. CDR3 bases: TGCAGTGGTCCCCCAGAGGGCACAGATACGCAGTATTTT. It yields the protein CSGPPEGTDTQYF.

The rearrangement joins TRBV20-1 to TRBJ1-1; 8 nucleotides line up with TRBD1. V shed 5 bases and J 0 bases; nucleotides not matched to a gene: 5. Germline CDR1 is DFQATT and CDR2 is SNEGSKA (reference sequence). CDR3 size: 14 residues. The CDR3 nucleotides are TGCAGTGCTCGGGACAGGACTATGAACACTGAAGCTTTCTTT. Protein product: CSARDRTMNTEAFF.

This clonotype was found many times. This rearrangement joins TRBV7-2 to TRBJ2-3; D not certain. The CDR3 has 13 amino acids. Trimming removed 0 bases from V and 12 bases from J, with 13 bases in between. The germline V gene has CDR1 SGHTA and CDR2 FQGNSA. The CDR3 region is CASSLAAPSSQYF. The CDR3 DNA follows: TGTGCCAGCAGCTTAGCGGCCCCGTCGTCCCAGTATTTT.

This clonotype was counted many times. The chain couples TRBV28 to TRBJ2-1, with 8 bases aligning to TRBD2. The trim removed 1 base at V and 2 bases at J, leaving 4 bases unmatched. This CDR3 is 16 amino acids long. Germline V lookup: CDR1 MDHEN, CDR2 SYDVKM. The CDR3 DNA reads TGTGCCAGCAGTTTATTACCCGGGAGGGCCTACAATGAGCAGTTCTTC. It yields the protein CASSLLPGRAYNEQFF.

In its sample, this clonotype was seen many times. The V gene is TRBV2, the J gene TRBJ1-6, with 9 bases that match TRBD1. Germline assignment: CDR1 SNHLY and CDR2 FYNNEI. The junction had 2 bases not matched to a gene; V was cut back by 4 bases and J by 4 bases. This CDR3 is 15 amino acids long. The CDR3 region has the DNA TGTGCCAGCAGTGTCGACAGGGGGTATAATTCACCCCTCCACTTT. Its translation is CASSVDRGYNSPLHF.

In this sample, this clonotype turned up a few times. The chain joins TRBV13 to TRBJ2-7; D uncertain. Trimming pared 4 bases from V and 6 bases from J, leaving 10 bases between. This CDR3 region has 12 residues. CDR1 and CDR2 from the germline V gene are PRHDT and FYEKMQ (reference sequence). In nucleotides, the CDR3 is TGTGCCAGCAGCTCCCGGGCCCTCGAGCAGTACTTC. This translates into CASSSRALEQYF.

This clonotype showed up just a few times. This chain joins TRBV6-6 and TRBJ2-1; TRBD2 matches at 8 bases. With 2 bases clipped from V and 6 bases from J, the junction kept 27 bases outside the gene matches. The germline V gene has CDR1 MNHNY and CDR2 SVGAGI (reference sequence). There are 22 residues in the CDR3. The CDR3 spells CASSYAGPTPELSGKPLNEQFF. The CDR3 region has the DNA TGTGCCAGCAGTTACGCCGGACCAACGCCGGAACTTAGCGGGAAGCCGCTCAATGAGCAGTTCTTC.

The table lists this clonotype with many counts. The V call is TRBV7-2, the J call TRBJ2-5; TRBD2 aligns across 7 bases. Germline V lookup: CDR1 SGHTA, CDR2 FQGNSA. The V gene end was trimmed by 3 bases and the J gene end by 4 bases; junction bases not matched to a gene: 11. This CDR3 region has 16 residues. As DNA, the CDR3 is TGTGCCAGCAGCTTTTTCCCTGGCGGGAGAGGAGAGACCCAGTACTTC. Residues: CASSFFPGGRGETQYF.

The chain employs TRBV5-1 and TRBJ2-7; 9 bases are a match to TRBD1. The junction had 8 bases not matched to a gene; V was cut back by 4 bases and J by 9 bases. Germline lookup yields CDR1 SGHRS and CDR2 YFSETQ. The CDR3 sequence is 13 residues long. CDR3 residues: CASSRDRAGGQYF. In DNA, the CDR3 is TGCGCCAGCAGCCGGGACAGGGCTGGAGGGCAGTACTTC. Drawing the rest from reference TRBV5-1 and TRBJ2-7, the complete variable domain is KAGVTQTPRYLIKTRGQQVTLSCSPISGHRSVSWYQQTPGQGLQFLFEYFSETQRNKGNFPGRFSGRQFSNSRSEMNVSTLELGDSALYLCASSRDRAGGQYFGPGTRLTVT.

This clonotype was recorded at least ten times. This chain links TRBV7-8 with TRBJ2-5; D is unresolved. The length of the CDR3 is 14 residues. V shed 6 bases and J shed 5 bases, with 16 bases lying between them. Per germline, CDR1 SGHVS and CDR2 FQNEAQ. The CDR3 spells CASRVPGNGETQYF. The DNA of the CDR3 is TGTGCCAGCAGAGTCCCTGGGAACGGGGAGACCCAGTACTTC.

This clonotype was detected ten times or more. The J gene is TRBJ1-1, the V gene TRBV18, with D hard to call. Trimming cost V 0 bases and J 6 bases, with 8 bases left between them. CDR3 length equals 13 residues. CDR1 and CDR2 from the germline V gene are KGHSH and LQKENI. The CDR3 bases are TGTGCCAGCTCACCACCGTCTGGAGCTGAAGCTTTCTTT. Residues: CASSPPSGAEAFF.

As concerns this clonotype: At one end the junction does not follow the germline gene, possibly because of a read error. V and J are TRBV2 and TRBJ2-1; perhaps TRBD2 as D (6 bases). In germline, CDR1 is SNHLY, CDR2 FYNNEI. CDR3 length: 16 residues. DNA of the CDR3: TGTGCCACCAGTGATTCCCGGAGGGGCCCCTACAGTGAGCAGTTCTTC. This codes for CATSDSRRGPYSEQFF.

This clonotype was found a few times. The rearrangement uses TRBV5-6 and TRBJ2-7, with D uncertain. There are 13 residues in the CDR3. Trimming took 4 bases from V and 8 from J, leaving 16 bases between them. Germline values: CDR1 SGHDT, CDR2 YYEEEE. The CDR3 region has the DNA TGTGCCAGCAGCCCGGTGGAGTTCGATAAGCAGTACTTC. Encoded protein: CASSPVEFDKQYF.

The chain is built from TRBV6-1 and TRBJ2-1; D is uncertain. The germline gives CDR1 MNHNS, CDR2 SASEGT. This CDR3 is built from 14 residues. Deletions cut 4 bases from V and 7 bases from J, with 14 bases between. DNA of the CDR3: TGTGCCAGCAGTGTTCATCTGCAATCAAATGAGCAGTTCTTC. Amino acids: CASSVHLQSNEQFF.

This clonotype was counted a few times. The chain carries TRBV20-1 and TRBJ2-7; D uncertain. The CDR3 has 13 amino acids. CDR1 is DFQATT and CDR2 is SNEGSKA in the germline V gene (reference sequence). Trimming cost V 5 bases and J 2 bases, with 13 bases left between them. The CDR3 DNA sequence: TGCAGTGCTGTGGACGGCCTAACCTACGAGCAGTACTTC. Residues: CSAVDGLTYEQYF.

V usage is TRBV11-2 and J usage is TRBJ2-3; D is ambiguous. V lost 0 bases, J lost 0 bases, and 7 bases lay in between. Germline loops: CDR1 SGHAT, CDR2 FQNNGV. This CDR3 has 15 residues. Written as DNA, the CDR3 is TGTGCCAGCAGCTTAGATCAGTTGAGCACAGATACGCAGTATTTT. Amino acids: CASSLDQLSTDTQYF.

This clonotype was seen more than once but under ten times. The chain couples TRBV29-1 to TRBJ2-1, with 8 nucleotides matching TRBD2. CDR3 length: 14 residues. Germline V gene data show CDR1 as SQVTM and CDR2 as ANQGSEA. Trimming took 4 bases from V and 3 from J; bases not matched to a gene: 5. CDR3 sequence (DNA): TGCAGCGTTGCTGGCCTAGCGGGCTACAATGAGCAGTTCTTC. Translating it yields CSVAGLAGYNEQFF.

This clonotype was counted between two and nine times. The chain uses TRBV7-6 and TRBJ2-7; D remains ambiguous. The CDR3 is 13 amino acids. V lost 0 bases to trimming and J lost 3 bases, with 6 bases between them. The germline CDR1 and CDR2 sequences are SGHVS and FNYEAQ. This CDR3 is CASSLAQYYEQYF. Written as DNA, the CDR3 is TGTGCCAGCAGCTTAGCGCAGTACTACGAGCAGTACTTC.

This clonotype has ten or more counts. The chain employs TRBV6-2 or TRBV6-3 and TRBJ2-7; unclear D gene. This CDR3 contains 14 residues. The V and J ends lost 4 bases and 3 bases respectively, with 13 bases between them. The germline V gene has CDR1 MNHEY and CDR2 SVGEGT. CDR3 DNA sequence: TGTGCCAGCAGTTTCCCGAGACCCGTCTACGAGCAGTACTTC. It translates to CASSFPRPVYEQYF.

The chain combines TRBV19 with TRBJ2-1; D possibly corresponds to TRBD1 (6 bases). Looked up from germline, CDR1 is LNHDA and CDR2 is SQIVND (reference sequence). The CDR3 has 15 residues. V was shortened by 4 bases and J by 9 bases, with 19 bases between the two germline ends. The CDR3 spells CASSTGALAYFEQFF. As DNA, the CDR3 is TGTGCCAGTAGTACAGGGGCTTTGGCGTATTTTGAGCAGTTCTTC.

V usage is TRBV15 and J usage is TRBJ1-2; D is perhaps TRBD1 (6 bases). The CDR3 contains 15 residues. The V gene's germline CDR1 is LNHNV and CDR2 YYDKDF (reference sequence). With 0 bases removed from V and 4 bases from J, the gap between germline ends came to 12 bases. The CDR3 loop is CATSREVGQSYGYTF. CDR3 coding DNA: TGTGCCACCAGCAGAGAAGTTGGACAGAGCTATGGCTACACCTTC.

V usage is TRBV3-1 and J usage is TRBJ2-1; a possible D gene is TRBD2 (6 bases). The germline V and J ends were trimmed by 5 bases and 8 bases, with 13 bases remaining between them. CDR1 is LGHDT, CDR2 YNNKEL, per germline (reference sequence). The CDR3 runs 13 residues. The CDR3 reads CASSLSRDYEQFF. In nucleotides, the CDR3 is TGTGCCAGCAGCTTAAGCAGGGACTATGAGCAGTTCTTC.

The chain couples TRBV2 to TRBJ1-5; D is uncertain. The V end lost 3 bases, the J end lost 8 bases, and 17 bases lay between the germline ends. The CDR3 consists of 15 residues. CDR1 SNHLY and CDR2 FYNNEI come from the germline V gene. This chain's CDR3 is CASSDLQLGRKPQHF. The CDR3 DNA reads TGTGCCAGCAGTGATTTACAGCTGGGGAGGAAGCCCCAGCATTTT.

This clonotype was found many times. V gene TRBV12-3 or TRBV12-4 combines with J gene TRBJ2-7; TRBD2 matches 13 bases. The V segment lost 5 bases and the J segment 2 bases; nucleotides outside the gene matches: 3. The CDR3 covers 15 residues. The CDR3 nucleotides are TGTGCCAGCAGTAACGGACTAGCGGGAGCCTACGAGCAGTACTTC. This encodes CASSNGLAGAYEQYF.

This clonotype was recorded a few times. V usage is TRBV5-5 and J usage is TRBJ1-4; D not resolved. V lost 0 bases to trimming and J lost 8 bases, with 14 bases between them. Germline loops: CDR1 SGHKS, CDR2 YYEKEE (reference sequence). CDR3 size: 15 residues. For the CDR3, the DNA is TGTGCCAGCAGCTTGGAGAGTGTCCGAGGGGAAAAACTGTTTTTT. Protein: CASSLESVRGEKLFF.